Each of the 16 T cell receptor beta chains below was sequenced from the same sample in a study of shared T cell receptors in the human thymus. This table comes from immunoSEQ multiplex PCR, and its TCRdb copy is limited to in-frame clones, with some not included. The sample lists 540,000 or so clones; about 80% were seen once. These data were also reused for a study on human thymus T cells.

The sequenced sample was thymocytes. Every receptor here comes from a boy younger than two with a congenital heart defect.

The gene calls are TRBV5-3 and TRBJ1-1; 7 bases fit TRBD1. TRBV5-3 is labeled an ORF, and its function is uncertain. V lost 0 bases to trimming and J lost 2 bases; unmatched junction nucleotides: 7. The CDR3 extends over 16 amino acids. The CDR3 nucleotides are TGTGCCAGAAGCTTGGCCCGAACAGGGGTAAACACTGAAGCTTTCTTT. Translated, it gives CARSLARTGVNTEAFF.

The J gene is TRBJ2-3, the V gene TRBV5-6; D possibly corresponds to TRBD2 (6 bases). The germline CDR1 and CDR2 sequences are SGHDT and YYEEEE. V lost 0 bases and J 1 base, leaving 15 bases between the germline ends. The CDR3 loop spans 17 amino acids. CDR3 residues: CASSLGYREFGTDTQYF. For the CDR3, the DNA is TGTGCCAGCAGCTTGGGTTATCGGGAGTTCGGCACAGATACGCAGTATTTT.

The V and J genes are TRBV28 and TRBJ2-5; D may be TRBD1 (5 bases). Looked up from germline, CDR1 is MDHEN and CDR2 is SYDVKM. The CDR3 totals 14 residues. The V end was cut by 5 bases, the J end by 0 bases, with 10 bases between. CDR3 region: CASSPRGYQETQYF. In nucleotides, the CDR3 is TGTGCCAGCAGTCCTAGGGGATACCAAGAGACCCAGTACTTC.

The gene calls are TRBV15 and TRBJ1-1, with 11 bases lining up with TRBD1. The germline CDR1 and CDR2 sequences are LNHNV and YYDKDF (reference sequence). This CDR3 has 13 amino acids. V was clipped by 9 bases and J by 5 bases; unmatched bases: 5. The CDR3 sequence: CATQDRGLTEAFF. CDR3 DNA sequence: TGTGCCACGCAGGACAGGGGGCTGACTGAAGCTTTCTTT.

This chain joins TRBV7-8 and TRBJ2-7, with D perhaps TRBD2 (8 bases). The V gene's germline CDR1 is SGHVS and CDR2 FQNEAQ. Trimming removed 7 bases from V and 0 bases from J, with 16 bases in between. The CDR3 covers 15 residues. The CDR3 sequence is CASNSGTVSSYEQYF. The CDR3 DNA sequence: TGTGCCAGCAATAGCGGGACAGTTTCCTCCTACGAGCAGTACTTC. Looking up the rest from reference TRBV7-8 and TRBJ2-7 gives the full variable domain: GAGVSQSPRYKVAKRGQDVALRCDPISGHVSLFWYQQALGQGPEFLTYFQNEAQLDKSGLPSDRFFAERPEGSVSTLKIQRTQQEDSAVYLCASNSGTVSSYEQYFGPGTRLTVT.

This clone was counted a few times. The genes are TRBV5-1 and TRBJ2-3; maybe TRBD2 (6 bases). The germline V gene has CDR1 SGHRS and CDR2 YFSETQ. CDR3 length: 14 residues. V was pared by 4 bases and J by 2 bases, with 11 bases between. CDR3 nucleotides: TGCGCCAGCAGCCGCGGGGAGCCCACAGATACGCAGTATTTT. Translating gives CASSRGEPTDTQYF.

The chain couples TRBV7-9 to TRBJ2-6; 8 nucleotides align to TRBD1. V was clipped by 7 bases and J by 2 bases; unmatched bases: 10. The CDR3 spans 17 residues. Germline CDR1 reads SEHNR; CDR2 reads FQNEAQ (reference sequence). The CDR3, as DNA: TGTGCCAGCACCTCGCGGGCAGGGGGCGCTGGGGCCAACGTCCTGACTTTC. As protein: CASTSRAGGAGANVLTF.

This rearrangement joins TRBV15 to TRBJ2-2, with D possibly being TRBD2 (5 bases). The CDR3 sequence is 16 residues long. V lost 1 base to trimming and J lost 4 bases, with 13 bases between them. Germline V gene sequence: CDR1 LNHNV, CDR2 YYDKDF (reference sequence). CDR3 nucleotide sequence: TGTGCCACCAGCAGAGGTCGCGGGTTTGCCACCGGGGAGCTGTTTTTT. Translation: CATSRGRGFATGELFF.

The V call is TRBV28, the J call TRBJ2-3, with D possibly TRBD1 on 6 matching bases. The CDR3 contains 16 residues. The V and J ends lost 5 bases and 2 bases respectively, with 17 bases between them. Germline V gene sequence: CDR1 MDHEN, CDR2 SYDVKM. CDR3: CASSPPRTEHTDTQYF. CDR3 bases: TGTGCCAGCAGTCCACCCCGGACAGAGCACACAGATACGCAGTATTTT.

The V gene is TRBV18, the J gene TRBJ2-4, with a tentative D call TRBD1 (6 bases). Germline V CDR1 and CDR2: KGHSH, LQKENI. There are 13 residues in the CDR3. The ends were cut back, 6 bases at V and 3 bases at J, with 9 bases in the middle. The CDR3 is CASSSDSKNIQYF. CDR3 DNA: TGTGCCAGCTCCTCGGACAGCAAAAACATTCAGTACTTC.

This clone has a handful of counts. The rearrangement uses TRBV2 and TRBJ2-7, with 7 bases matching TRBD2. V lost 10 bases to trimming and J lost 3 bases; unmatched junction nucleotides: 18. The CDR3 totals 16 residues. Per the germline V gene, CDR1 is SNHLY and CDR2 is FYNNEI. CDR3 region: CATTAGDGTGSYEQYF. Here the CDR3 DNA reads TGTGCCACAACGGCGGGGGACGGGACGGGGAGCTACGAGCAGTACTTC.

This clone came up a few times. The chain combines TRBV19 with TRBJ2-6, with D hard to call. Trimming removed 5 bases at V and 0 bases at J, with 11 bases between. The CDR3 is 16 residues long. Germline V gene lookup returns CDR1 LNHDA and CDR2 SQIVND (reference sequence). This CDR3 is CASSPHQYSGANVLTF. The CDR3 DNA sequence: TGTGCCAGTAGTCCTCATCAGTACTCTGGGGCCAACGTCCTGACTTTC.

The chain carries TRBV5-6 and TRBJ2-1, with 9 nucleotides matching TRBD2. V shed 3 bases and J 0 bases; nucleotides not matched to a gene: 13. This CDR3 contains 19 residues. CDR1 is SGHDT, CDR2 YYEEEE, per germline. The CDR3 nucleotides are TGTGCCAGCAGCTCGCACCCCCTCCCTAGCGGGGACTCCTACAATGAGCAGTTCTTC. Translated: CASSSHPLPSGDSYNEQFF.

The V gene is TRBV30, the J gene TRBJ2-5, with 7 positions matching TRBD1. Germline trimming cut 0 bases from V and 5 bases from J; bases unmatched to any gene: 9. The CDR3 contains 15 residues. CDR1 GTSNPN and CDR2 SVGIG come from the germline V gene (reference sequence). CDR3 loop: CAWSVTGVRWETQYF. DNA of the CDR3: TGTGCCTGGAGTGTTACAGGGGTTAGGTGGGAGACCCAGTACTTC.

The chain combines TRBV7-2 with TRBJ2-7; TRBD2 aligns across 13 bases. CDR1 is SGHTA, CDR2 FQGNSA, per germline. The V gene end was trimmed by 3 bases and the J gene end by 2 bases; junction bases not matched to a gene: 10. This CDR3 has 18 amino acids. The CDR3 sequence: CASSLALGLAGDPYEQYF. CDR3 DNA: TGTGCCAGCAGCTTGGCCCTTGGACTAGCGGGAGATCCCTACGAGCAGTACTTC.

V gene TRBV4-1 combines with J gene TRBJ2-1, with 9 bases that match TRBD2. The CDR3 covers 14 residues. Trimming removed 8 bases from V and 0 bases from J; junction bases left unmatched: 2. Germline CDR1 reads MGHRA; CDR2 reads YSYEKL. The CDR3 DNA reads TGCGCCAGCGATAGCGGGAGCTCCTACAATGAGCAGTTCTTC. Translating gives CASDSGSSYNEQFF.